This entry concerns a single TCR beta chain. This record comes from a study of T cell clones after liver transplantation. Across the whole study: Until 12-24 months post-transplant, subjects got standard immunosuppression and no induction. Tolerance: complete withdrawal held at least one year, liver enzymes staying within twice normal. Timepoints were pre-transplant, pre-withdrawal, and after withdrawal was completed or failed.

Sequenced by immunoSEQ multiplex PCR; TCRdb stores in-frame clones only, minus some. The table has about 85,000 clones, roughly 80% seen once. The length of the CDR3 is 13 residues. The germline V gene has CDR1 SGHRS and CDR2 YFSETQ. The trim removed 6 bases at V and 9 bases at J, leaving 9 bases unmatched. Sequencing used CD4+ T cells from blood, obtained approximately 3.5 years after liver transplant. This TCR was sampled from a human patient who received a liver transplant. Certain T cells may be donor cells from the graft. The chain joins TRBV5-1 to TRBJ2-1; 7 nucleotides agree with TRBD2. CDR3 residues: CASNGEGRTEQFF. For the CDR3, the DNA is TGCGCCAGCAATGGGGAGGGCCGGACTGAGCAGTTCTTC.